The clone carrying this T cell receptor beta chain was counted at least ten times. A single record per CDR3 protein comes from TCRdb applying MiXCR to the 5' RACE reads. The sample shows about 120,000 distinct CDR3 sequences, roughly an eighth of them seen only once. The data are from a study of spatial heterogeneity in lung cancer. Documented time point: blood at routine non-recurrence follow-up after resection. Unsorted whole RNA samples from tumor, nontumor lung or frozen PBMC were sequenced. CDR1 and CDR2 from the germline V gene are ENHRY and SYGVKD. The CDR3 has 13 residues. Between the trimmed V and J ends, which lost 9 bases and 5 bases, there was a span of 11 bases.

The input for sequencing was PBMCs, taken at follow-up. This clonotype was obtained from a male donor with early-stage non-small cell lung cancer. The chain combines TRBV10-3 with TRBJ1-6, with D tentatively TRBD1 (6 bases). CDR3 in amino acids: CAIMDRHNSPLHF. Written as DNA, the CDR3 is TGTGCCATTATGGACAGACATAATTCACCCCTCCACTTT.